Each of the 18 T cell receptor beta chains below was sequenced from the same sample in a study of T-cell memory formation after mild COVID-19. TCRdb itself ran the 5' RACE reads through MiXCR, one entry per CDR3 protein. Among 280,000 or so distinct CDR3 sequences listed, 8% to 9% were seen once. Specimen: PBMCs or a T cell subset sorted from them (not recorded which). These receptors were collected from a man aged 18 to 30 who had mild COVID-19 (a few samples of this study predate the infection). Cell type and time point are not known.

This clonotype has just a few counts. This chain joins TRBV7-9 and TRBJ1-1; D gene ambiguous. Trimming pared 7 bases from V and 8 bases from J, leaving 17 bases between. The CDR3 contains 13 residues. Germline CDR1 and CDR2: SEHNR and FQNEAQ (reference sequence). The CDR3 bases are TGTGCCAGCACCAACCCCCTCCTTAGGGAAGCTTTCTTT. Translated, it gives CASTNPLLREAFF.

This clonotype was found many times. The CDR3 nucleotides read TGTGCCAGCAGCTTAATAATTAACACTGAAGCTTTCTTT. It is translated as CASSLIINTEAFF. V gene TRBV7-3 combines with J gene TRBJ1-1, with unresolved D. Per germline, CDR1 SGHTA and CDR2 FQGTGA. CDR3 length equals 13 residues. The V end was cut by 1 base, the J end by 2 bases, with 5 bases between. Complete variable domain (other parts from reference TRBV7-3 and TRBJ1-1): GAGVSQTPSNKVTEKGKYVELRCDPISGHTALYWYRQSLGQGPEFLIYFQGTGAADDSGLPNDRFFAVRPEGSVSTLKIQRTERGDSAVYLCASSLIINTEAFFGQGTRLTVV.

In this sample, this clonotype turned up a few times. This chain connects TRBV6-5 to TRBJ2-4, with D uncertain. V was shortened by 8 bases and J by 2 bases, with 7 bases between the two germline ends. The length of the CDR3 is 12 residues. The germline V gene has CDR1 MNHEY and CDR2 SVGAGI. Here the CDR3 DNA reads TGTGCCAGCCCTAAAACCAAAAACATTCAGTACTTC. Translating it yields CASPKTKNIQYF.

This clonotype was counted only a few times. This chain joins TRBV3-1 and TRBJ1-4; the D is unclear. This CDR3 region has 15 residues. V was trimmed by 4 bases and J by 0 bases, leaving 9 bases between them. Germline-derived CDR1 and CDR2 are LGHDT and YNNKEL (reference sequence). The CDR3 loop reads CASSRLVATNEKLFF. The CDR3 DNA reads as TGTGCCAGCAGCCGCTTAGTTGCAACTAATGAAAAACTGTTTTTT.

This chain links TRBV5-1 with TRBJ2-1; D is unresolved. The length of the CDR3 is 16 residues. V lost 0 bases to trimming and J lost 0 bases, with 10 bases between them. CDR1 SGHRS and CDR2 YFSETQ come from the germline V gene. The CDR3 reads CASSLVFLSSYNEQFF. CDR3 nucleotide sequence: TGCGCCAGCAGCTTGGTCTTTCTTAGCTCCTACAATGAGCAGTTCTTC.

This rearrangement joins TRBV20-1 to TRBJ2-5, with 9 bases fitting TRBD1. The CDR3 sequence is 14 residues long. The V gene's germline CDR1 is DFQATT and CDR2 SNEGSKA (reference sequence). Trimming at V came to 5 bases and at J to 5 bases, leaving 9 bases not matched to a gene. CDR3 in amino acids: CSAPRDRAAETQYF. The CDR3 bases are TGCAGTGCTCCCCGGGACAGGGCGGCGGAGACCCAGTACTTC.

This clonotype has just a few counts. The CDR3 nucleotides read TGCGCCAGCAGCTTGGCCGCCGGGGGAAGGGGCTACACCTTC. It encodes CASSLAAGGRGYTF. J is TRBJ1-2 and V is TRBV5-1, with D tentatively TRBD1 (5 bases). CDR1 and CDR2 (germline): SGHRS, YFSETQ. Trimming removed 0 bases at V and 8 bases at J, with 14 bases between. The CDR3 runs to 14 residues. Using reference TRBV5-1 and TRBJ1-2 for the parts outside the CDR3, the full variable domain is KAGVTQTPRYLIKTRGQQVTLSCSPISGHRSVSWYQQTPGQGLQFLFEYFSETQRNKGNFPGRFSGRQFSNSRSEMNVSTLELGDSALYLCASSLAAGGRGYTFGSGTRLTVV.

This clonotype has at least ten counts. The chain carries TRBV6-2 or TRBV6-3 and TRBJ1-1; D is undetermined. The germline V and J ends were trimmed by 9 bases and 2 bases, with 10 bases remaining between them. Per germline, CDR1 MNHEY and CDR2 SVGEGT. This CDR3 is 12 amino acids long. The CDR3 DNA reads as TGTGCCAGTTGCAGGCGAAACACTGAAGCTTTCTTT. Protein sequence: CASCRRNTEAFF.

The rearrangement links TRBV11-2 to TRBJ2-2, with 12 bases identical to TRBD2. CDR3 length: 16 amino acids. Germline CDR1 is SGHAT and CDR2 is FQNNGV. Trimming removed 3 bases from V and 5 bases from J; junction bases left unmatched: 4. The CDR3 DNA reads TGTGCCAGCAGCTTCTTGACTAGCGGGAGTACCGGGGAGCTGTTTTTT. It specifies CASSFLTSGSTGELFF.

This clonotype occurred many times. The V call is TRBV4-1, the J call TRBJ1-2, with D hard to call. Between the trimmed V and J ends, which lost 0 bases and 4 bases, there was a span of 9 bases. CDR3 length: 14 amino acids. CDR1 and CDR2 (germline): MGHRA, YSYEKL. The CDR3 reads CASSQDPGSYGYTF. The CDR3 DNA reads TGCGCCAGCAGCCAAGATCCCGGTAGCTATGGCTACACCTTC.

CDR3 sequence (DNA): TGCGCCAGCAGCCAAGAGATCGGGGGCGCGGGGGAGACCCAGTACTTC. It yields the protein CASSQEIGGAGETQYF. V is TRBV4-3 and J is TRBJ2-5; D possibly uses TRBD1 or TRBD2 (6 bases each). The ends were cut back, 0 bases at V and 5 bases at J, with 16 bases in the middle. This CDR3 has 16 amino acids. Per germline, CDR1 LGHNA and CDR2 YSLEER.

The CDR3: CASSLGQRSYEQYV. The CDR3 nucleotides read TGTGCCAGCAGCTTGGGACAGCGCTCCTACGAGCAGTACGTC. The chain recombines TRBV5-8 with TRBJ2-7, with a tentative D call TRBD1 (5 bases). The V end was cut by 0 bases, the J end by 0 bases, with 7 bases between. The CDR3 contains 14 residues. CDR1 and CDR2 from the germline V gene are SGHTS and YDEGEE.

V is TRBV24-1 and J is TRBJ2-3; TRBD2 agrees at 8 bases. There are 17 residues in the CDR3. CDR1 and CDR2 (germline): KGHDR, SFDVKD. The V and J ends lost 2 bases and 4 bases, in that order; junction bases with no gene match: 10. CDR3 in amino acids: CATSDYTKAGGPDTQYF. The DNA of the CDR3 is TGTGCCACCAGTGATTACACAAAGGCGGGGGGACCAGATACGCAGTATTTT.

This clonotype was seen more than once but under ten times. The rearrangement joins TRBV19 to TRBJ1-1, with 9 positions matching TRBD1. The germline V gene has CDR1 LNHDA and CDR2 SQIVND (reference sequence). V lost 0 bases, J lost 6 bases, and 8 bases stayed unmatched. This CDR3 has 16 amino acids. CDR3 amino acids: CASSIDEWGQGAEAFF. CDR3 sequence (DNA): TGTGCCAGTAGTATAGACGAGTGGGGACAGGGCGCTGAAGCTTTCTTT.

The chain links TRBV4-2 to TRBJ2-1; 8 nucleotides match TRBD2. The CDR3 totals 15 residues. Germline values: CDR1 LGHNA, CDR2 YNFKEQ. Trimming took 0 bases from V and 7 from J; bases not matched to a gene: 5. The CDR3 DNA is TGTGCCAGCAGCCAAGAAGGGGCGGGGGGAAATGAGCAGTTCTTC. Its protein is CASSQEGAGGNEQFF.

This chain uses TRBV6-5 with TRBJ1-6, with 7 bases fitting TRBD1. Trimming removed 6 bases from V and 9 bases from J; junction bases left unmatched: 14. Germline V gives CDR1 MNHEY, CDR2 SVGAGI. The CDR3 totals 16 residues. The CDR3 DNA follows: TGTGCCAGCAGCCAAACAGGGGCAGGATGGGTTTCACCCCTCCACTTT. As protein: CASSQTGAGWVSPLHF.

This clonotype has at least ten counts. The chain links TRBV7-9 to TRBJ1-1; D ambiguous. V was cut by 0 bases and J by 4 bases, with 12 bases left in between. Germline V gives CDR1 SEHNR, CDR2 FQNEAQ (reference sequence). This CDR3 comprises 15 residues. CDR3 sequence: CASSLASTSRTEAFF. Written as DNA, the CDR3 is TGTGCCAGCAGCTTAGCCTCCACATCCCGCACTGAAGCTTTCTTT.

This clonotype came up a few times. The rearrangement links TRBV4-1 to TRBJ2-2; D might be TRBD1 (5 bases). CDR3 size: 15 residues. Germline CDR1 and CDR2: MGHRA and YSYEKL. V was trimmed by 2 bases and J by 7 bases, leaving 14 bases between them. The CDR3: CASSQLDNGVGELFF. CDR3 DNA sequence: TGCGCCAGCAGCCAACTGGACAACGGTGTCGGGGAGCTGTTTTTT.